This T cell receptor beta chain was identified in a study of graft-versus-host responses after intestinal transplantation. The germline V and J ends were trimmed by 5 bases and 1 base, with 14 bases remaining between them. Germline CDR1 is MDHEN and CDR2 is SYDVKM. The CDR3 spans 15 residues. Sequencing was performed with immunoSEQ multiplex PCR; in TCRdb, only in-frame clones are kept and a portion is missing. The table shows tens of thousands of clones, with around four fifths occurring only once. This TCR derives from a human patient who received an intestinal transplant, so some T cells may come from the graft donor. The chain recombines TRBV28 with TRBJ1-1; the D gene is possibly TRBD1 (5 bases). The material sequenced was PBMCs, taken 1070 days after transplant. The CDR3, as DNA: TGTGCCAGCAGTACAAATTACGGGGCGAACACTGAAGCTTTCTTT. Protein sequence: CASSTNYGANTEAFF.